This TCR beta chain appears in the sequencing data of a study of beta chain features in type 1 diabetes. Reverse transcribing all isolated RNA meant expressed TCRB transcripts were sequenced. About 3.6 million reads were obtained on average from naive, central memory and regulatory T cell samples. Only in-frame clones appear in the TCRdb table, and some are missing; sequencing was by immunoSEQ multiplex PCR. The sample has more than 300,000 clones, 8% seen once. This clone was detected a few times. Its antigen is not identified. The V end lost 6 bases, the J end lost 1 base, and 18 bases lay between the germline ends. CDR1 and CDR2 (germline): MDHEN, SYDVKM. CDR3 length: 16 amino acids. Broader study findings: When Type 1 diabetes patients were examined, their TCRB CDR3s proved moderately but significantly shorter in all four CD4+ subsets.

It was via CD45RO/CCR7/CD25/CD127/CD95/CD27 that CD4+ naive, central memory, regulatory and stem cell-like memory cells were sorted. Purity exceeded 98% in all sorted populations. J is TRBJ2-5 and V is TRBV28, with D perhaps matching TRBD2 (5 bases). The specimen sequenced was central memory CD4+ T cells from blood. The receptor was isolated from a woman younger than 35 in good health. CDR3 DNA: TGTGCCAGCAGCCCGGCATCGGGGATGGGCCAAGAGACCCAGTACTTC. Residues: CASSPASGMGQETQYF.